The source of this T cell receptor beta chain is a study of T-cell memory formation after mild COVID-19. This CDR3 is 13 amino acids long. Deletions cut 5 bases from V and 12 bases from J, with 17 bases between. The germline CDR1 and CDR2 sequences are KGHSH and LQKENI. TCRdb independently ran MiXCR on the 5' RACE reads; one entry per CDR3 protein. The table records 400,000 to 500,000 distinct CDR3 sequences, more than 15% of them present only once. Input material: PBMCs or a T cell subset sorted from them (not recorded which). The sequence was collected from a man younger than 30 who had mild COVID-19 (a few samples of this study predate the infection). Cell type and time point are not known. The chain has TRBV18 and TRBJ2-1; tentatively, D is TRBD1 (5 bases). The CDR3 is CASSADSPPGQFF. The CDR3 nucleotides read TGTGCCAGCTCAGCAGACAGTCCCCCGGGGCAGTTCTTC.